This T cell receptor beta chain appears in the sequencing data of a study of blood T cell repertoires in COVID-19. Overall study: The analysed material was cDNA or gDNA that came from T cells, B-cell-depleted T cells, or PBMCs.

The CDR3 is made up of 16 amino acids. The J segment lost 6 bases and the V segment lost 3 bases, leaving 15 bases of the junction unmatched. Germline CDR1 is SGHRS and CDR2 is YFSETQ. Authors' processing steps: Quantification of nucleated cells was approximated via reference gene primer amplification. Using immunoSEQ multiplex PCR, the repertoire was profiled, and TCRdb retains in-frame clones only, with some absent. V and J calls and clone size come straight from that table; D and trimming were deduced from the DNA. The table includes over 250,000 clones, about four fifths detected once. The chain joins TRBV5-1 to TRBJ2-7; 7 bases match TRBD1. The source of this sequence is a woman between 45 and 65 years old who had recovered from COVID-19. What was sequenced was peripheral blood. The CDR3 DNA is TGCGCCAGCAGCTCTACTGACAGGGCATCTATCAGCGAGCAGTACTTC. Its protein product is CASSSTDRASISEQYF.